A single sample is the source of the 14 T cell receptor beta chains below, sequenced in a study of blood T cell repertoires in COVID-19. Data came from immunoSEQ multiplex PCR; TCRdb stores just in-frame clones and leaves some out. The table lists 55,000 to 80,000 clones, roughly 74% of them singletons. The sequenced material came from peripheral blood. These receptor sequences come from a woman of 80 years or more with acute or convalescent COVID-19.

The rearrangement joins TRBV2 to TRBJ2-7, with 10 bases lining up with TRBD2. The CDR3 consists of 14 residues. V shed 9 bases, J shed 6 bases, and the junction held 11 bases outside the gene matches. Germline V gene data show CDR1 as SNHLY and CDR2 as FYNNEI. The CDR3 coding sequence is TGTGCCAGTAACAGCGGGAGGGGGGGTTTCGAGCAGTACTTC. Translated: CASNSGRGGFEQYF.

This clone has at least ten counts. J is TRBJ1-4 and V is TRBV7-9; D not certain. Trimming stripped 5 bases from V and 7 bases from J, with 23 bases between. This CDR3 comprises 17 residues. In germline, CDR1 is SEHNR, CDR2 FQNEAQ (reference sequence). CDR3 protein: CASSPPAGILAGEKLFF. Here the CDR3 DNA reads TGTGCCAGCAGCCCACCGGCGGGGATACTTGCAGGTGAAAAACTGTTTTTT.

This chain connects TRBV28 to TRBJ1-2; 9 bases line up with TRBD1. CDR1 MDHEN and CDR2 SYDVKM come from the germline V gene. The V and J ends lost 7 bases and 6 bases, in that order; junction bases with no gene match: 9. This CDR3 region has 14 residues. The CDR3 reads CASKRPGQGNGYTF. In DNA, the CDR3 is TGTGCCAGCAAGAGGCCGGGACAGGGAAATGGCTACACCTTC.

J is TRBJ2-5 and V is TRBV15; 12 bases are shared with TRBD1. The CDR3 runs 16 residues. The V and J ends lost 6 bases and 5 bases, in that order; junction bases with no gene match: 10. Germline CDR1 LNHNV, CDR2 YYDKDF (reference sequence). CDR3 in DNA: TGTGCCACCAGGCAGGGGACAGGGGGCGGAGGGGAGACCCAGTACTTC. It is translated as CATRQGTGGGGETQYF.

In the case of this clone: Other DNA sequences in this specimen translate into the identical CDR3. The genes are TRBV5-1 and TRBJ2-1; 7 bases are a match to TRBD1. Germline V gene lookup returns CDR1 SGHRS and CDR2 YFSETQ. Trimming took 3 bases from V and 1 from J; bases not matched to a gene: 4. The CDR3 spans 15 residues. CDR3 nucleotides: TGCGCCAGCAGCTCGGGACAGACATCCTACAATGAGCAGTTCTTC. It yields the protein CASSSGQTSYNEQFF.

J is TRBJ2-7 and V is TRBV6-2 or TRBV6-3; D perhaps matches TRBD1 (5 bases). The V end was cut by 0 bases, the J end by 2 bases, with 14 bases between. CDR3 length: 16 amino acids. Germline CDR1 and CDR2: MNHEY and SVGEGT. CDR3 DNA: TGTGCCAGCAGTTACTCAACCCAGGGTAAGGCCTACGAGCAGTACTTC. Protein: CASSYSTQGKAYEQYF.

V is TRBV6-5 and J is TRBJ2-2; perhaps TRBD2 as D (5 bases). There are 15 residues in the CDR3. Germline CDR1 MNHEY, CDR2 SVGAGI. V lost 6 bases, J lost 0 bases, and 11 bases lay in between. The CDR3 DNA follows: TGTGCCAGCAGAAGAAGCGGAGCGAACACCGGGGAGCTGTTTTTT. Protein: CASRRSGANTGELFF.

The J gene is TRBJ2-2, the V gene TRBV4-2, with 7 bases fitting TRBD2. The V gene's germline CDR1 is LGHNA and CDR2 YNFKEQ. The CDR3 totals 17 residues. With V trimmed by 0 bases and J by 7 bases, 11 bases remained unmatched. The CDR3: CASSQDDGAGVIGELFF. The DNA of the CDR3 is TGTGCCAGCAGCCAAGATGACGGGGCGGGAGTGATCGGGGAGCTGTTTTTT.

V usage is TRBV11-3 and J usage is TRBJ1-4, with TRBD1 identical over 9 bases. Per germline, CDR1 SGHNT and CDR2 YENEEA. The CDR3 consists of 14 residues. V trimming: 5 bases; J trimming: 6 bases; junction bases outside the gene matches: 4. The CDR3 nucleotides are TGTGCCAGCAGCGAAACAGGGGGCTATGAAAAACTGTTTTTT. Its translation is CASSETGGYEKLFF.

V usage is TRBV28 and J usage is TRBJ2-7, with D possibly being TRBD2 (6 bases). Germline assignment: CDR1 MDHEN and CDR2 SYDVKM. The CDR3 has 15 residues. V lost 3 bases to trimming and J lost 4 bases, with 16 bases between them. CDR3 sequence: CASSLPGGPKYEQYF. DNA for the CDR3: TGTGCCAGCAGTTTGCCCGGGGGACCGAAATACGAGCAGTACTTC.

The CDR3 region has the DNA TGCGCCAGCAGCCACTTTCCGGGACAGGGGGCGGGTGGCTACACCTTC. Translated, it gives CASSHFPGQGAGGYTF. V and J are TRBV4-3 and TRBJ1-2, with TRBD1 matching 12 bases. The CDR3 loop spans 16 amino acids. V dropped 3 bases and J dropped 7; count of bases not matched to a gene: 9. Germline values: CDR1 LGHNA, CDR2 YSLEER.

This clone was found a few times. This chain joins TRBV28 and TRBJ2-7, with D possibly matching TRBD2 (5 bases). CDR3 length equals 16 residues. CDR1 MDHEN and CDR2 SYDVKM come from the germline V gene. Trimming stripped 3 bases from V and 0 bases from J, with 15 bases between. The CDR3 loop is CASSFSPDWNSYEQYF. The CDR3 DNA sequence: TGTGCCAGCAGTTTTTCCCCGGACTGGAACTCCTACGAGCAGTACTTC.

The chain combines TRBV30 with TRBJ2-2, with 7 nucleotides matching TRBD2. Germline V gene data show CDR1 as GTSNPN and CDR2 as SVGIG (reference sequence). The CDR3 is 15 amino acids. V shed 3 bases, J shed 5 bases, and the junction held 9 bases outside the gene matches. Written as DNA, the CDR3 is TGTGCCTGGAGCCTGGGCGGGAGTTCGACCGGGGAGCTGTTTTTT. Protein product: CAWSLGGSSTGELFF.

This chain links TRBV18 with TRBJ2-1, with 10 positions matching TRBD2. The length of the CDR3 is 15 residues. The J segment lost 5 bases and the V segment lost 2 bases, leaving 3 bases of the junction unmatched. Germline CDR1 reads KGHSH; CDR2 reads LQKENI. The CDR3: CASSPILAGNNEQFF. In DNA form, the CDR3 reads TGTGCCAGCTCACCAATACTAGCGGGGAACAATGAGCAGTTCTTC.